The sequence of this T cell receptor (beta chain) was determined in a study of T cells in Graves' hyperthyroidism and ophthalmopathy. Study-level background: At the time of initial diagnosis and before any treatment, peripheral blood was collected. Notes on the study in general: Blood also contained most expanded thyroid clonotypes above 0.001. The model forecast ophthalmopathy, anticipating it by a median around 6.4 months before onset.

V lost 5 bases and J 3 bases, leaving 11 bases between the germline ends. Germline CDR1 SEHNR, CDR2 FQNEAQ (reference sequence). CDR3 length: 13 residues. There were TCR beta CDR3 regions amplified from RNA transcripts. Initially, a first-round RT-PCR of the TCR CDR3 employed the HTBI primer set. In TCRdb, the multiplex PCR reads were re-called with MiXCR into one record per CDR3 protein. The table records hundreds of thousands of distinct CDR3 sequences, more than 12% of them present only once. About 10 ml fresh peripheral blood yielded the PBMCs. This clonotype came up many times. The antigen remains undetermined.

The specimen sequenced was blood. The receptor was isolated from a woman aged 45-59 years with Graves' ophthalmopathy. The rearrangement links TRBV7-9 to TRBJ2-7; D uncertain. The CDR3 here is CASSPPDHYEQYF. Written as DNA, the CDR3 is TGTGCCAGCAGCCCTCCCGACCACTACGAGCAGTACTTC. Filled out from reference TRBV7-9 and TRBJ2-7, the complete variable domain reads DTGVSQNPRHKITKRGQNVTFRCDPISEHNRLYWYRQTLGQGPEFLTYFQNEAQLEKSRLLSDRFSAERPKGSFSTLEIQRTEQGDSAMYLCASSPPDHYEQYFGPGTRLTVT.